The 29 T cell receptor beta chains in this list originate from one sample, sequenced in a study of blood T cell repertoires in COVID-19. Profiled with immunoSEQ multiplex PCR; TCRdb holds only in-frame clones, not every one. The repertoire includes roughly 250,000 clones, 85% to 90% of them detected once, and 0.9% to 1% sits in the top ten. Sequenced: peripheral blood. These receptors all come from a woman between 40 and 55 years old who had recovered from COVID-19.

As DNA, the CDR3 is TGTGCCAGCAGCCAAGGGGGGCTAGCGGGCCTTAGCACAGATACGCAGTATTTT. This encodes CASSQGGLAGLSTDTQYF. The chain joins TRBV3-1 (or the pseudogene TRBV3-2) to TRBJ2-3; 8 positions match TRBD2. Per the germline V gene, CDR1 is LGHDT and CDR2 is YNNKEL (reference sequence). V gave up 1 base and J gave up 0 bases; unmatched junction bases: 9. CDR3 length equals 18 residues.

V and J are TRBV21-1 and TRBJ1-4; the table's D gene call, TRBD1, was not cross checked with the DNA. TRBV21-1 is given as a pseudogene. The CDR3 has 14 residues. The CDR3 DNA is TGTGCCAGCAGCGGCAGGGGCGGTAATGAAAAACTGTTTTTT. This codes for CASSGRGGNEKLFF.

This clone is a singleton in its sample. J is TRBJ2-1 and V is TRBV19, with D perhaps TRBD2 (7 bases). The CDR3 spans 16 residues. V dropped 3 bases and J dropped 8 bases, with 20 bases sitting between them. CDR1 and CDR2 (germline): LNHDA, SQIVND (reference sequence). The CDR3 region is CASSILASGGGDEQFF. The DNA for the CDR3 is TGTGCCAGTAGTATCCTGGCTAGCGGAGGGGGGGATGAGCAGTTCTTC.

The chain carries TRBV30 and TRBJ1-4; D is uncertain. This CDR3 has 14 residues. Germline V lookup: CDR1 GTSNPN, CDR2 SVGIG (reference sequence). Trimming left V 4 bases short and J 7 bases short, with 16 bases between. The CDR3 is CAWNRMGRGEKLFF. The CDR3 DNA reads as TGTGCCTGGAACCGCATGGGGAGAGGTGAAAAACTGTTTTTT.

This clone has a single count. The V gene is TRBV27, the J gene TRBJ1-4; tentative D call: TRBD1 (6 bases). The CDR3 has 15 residues. Germline values: CDR1 MNHEY, CDR2 SMNVEV (reference sequence). V lost 5 bases to trimming and J lost 8 bases, with 18 bases between them. The CDR3 DNA reads TGTGCCAGCAGTCCGACCCAGGGGCGGGGGGAAAAACTGTTTTTT. This encodes CASSPTQGRGEKLFF. Supplemented by reference TRBV27 and TRBJ1-4, the full variable domain reads EAQVTQNPRYLITVTGKKLTVTCSQNMNHEYMSWYRQDPGLGLRQIYYSMNVEVTDKGDVPEGYKVSRKEKRNFPLILESPSPNQTSLYFCASSPTQGRGEKLFFGSGTQLSVL.

The table lists this clone with a count of one. J is TRBJ2-2 and V is TRBV7-9; 9 bases match TRBD1. Trimming cost V 11 bases and J 4 bases; bases outside gene matches: 11. Germline CDR1 SEHNR, CDR2 FQNEAQ (reference sequence). This CDR3 is 15 amino acids long. CDR3 DNA: TGTGCCGGCCTAAATAGGACAGGGGCCACCGGGGAGCTGTTTTTT. It yields the protein CAGLNRTGATGELFF.

This chain links TRBV4-1 with TRBJ2-1, with 8 bases identical to TRBD2. The CDR3 contains 21 residues. V lost 0 bases and J lost 4; bases outside the gene matches: 20. From germline, CDR1 is MGHRA and CDR2 YSYEKL. CDR3: CASSQDLGAKTSVPEYNEQFF. CDR3 sequence (DNA): TGCGCCAGCAGCCAAGATTTAGGGGCCAAGACTAGCGTCCCGGAATACAATGAGCAGTTCTTC.

The CDR3 DNA sequence: TGTGCCAGTAGTATTGGGCTAGCGAGCACAGATACGCAGTATTTT. It translates to CASSIGLASTDTQYF. The chain is built from TRBV19 and TRBJ2-3, with a weak D call TRBD2 (6 bases). This CDR3 is built from 15 residues. V lost 3 bases and J 0 bases, leaving 10 bases between the germline ends. Germline CDR1 reads LNHDA; CDR2 reads SQIVND (reference sequence).

The chain uses TRBV7-2 and TRBJ2-2, with a weak D call TRBD1 (6 bases). The germline gives CDR1 SGHTA, CDR2 FQGNSA. Trimming cost V 7 bases and J 9 bases, with 24 bases left between them. CDR3 size: 16 residues. Written as DNA, the CDR3 is TGTGCCAGCACCCCTGGGTCAGGGGCAGGGTTCCGGGAGCTGTTTTTT. Protein product: CASTPGSGAGFRELFF.

The rearrangement links TRBV24-1 to TRBJ1-1; 7 bases match TRBD1. The CDR3 loop spans 17 amino acids. Per germline, CDR1 KGHDR and CDR2 SFDVKD. V shed 5 bases and J 3 bases; nucleotides not matched to a gene: 14. CDR3 coding DNA: TGTGCCACCAGTGGTGGGGCAGGGGGTTCTGGGGACACTGAAGCTTTCTTT. It is translated as CATSGGAGGSGDTEAFF.

The J gene is TRBJ1-1, the V gene TRBV5-1; tentatively, D is TRBD1 (5 bases). This CDR3 spans 14 amino acids. From germline, CDR1 is SGHRS and CDR2 YFSETQ. The CDR3 spells CAGSSGDGNTEAFF. In DNA, the CDR3 is TGCGCGGGCAGCAGCGGGGACGGTAACACTGAAGCTTTCTTT. The full variable domain, with the rest looked up from reference TRBV5-1 and TRBJ1-1, is KAGVTQTPRYLIKTRGQQVTLSCSPISGHRSVSWYQQTPGQGLQFLFEYFSETQRNKGNFPGRFSGRQFSNSRSEMNVSTLELGDSALYLCAGSSGDGNTEAFFGQGTRLTVV.

The gene calls are TRBV27 and TRBJ2-4; TRBD2 matches at 10 bases. The CDR3 loop spans 15 amino acids. Germline loops: CDR1 MNHEY, CDR2 SMNVEV (reference sequence). V dropped 5 bases and J dropped 6; count of bases not matched to a gene: 7. The CDR3 DNA follows: TGTGCCAGCAGTCCCCGGACTAGCGGAATAAACATTCAGTACTTC. Protein sequence: CASSPRTSGINIQYF.

The gene calls are TRBV10-3 and TRBJ1-4, with D tentatively TRBD1 (6 bases). V lost 0 bases and J lost 8, with 16 bases in between. CDR1 is ENHRY, CDR2 SYGVKD, per germline. The CDR3 is made up of 16 amino acids. In nucleotides, the CDR3 is TGTGCCATCAGTGAGTCGTTGAGGGGGTCGGGAGAAAAACTGTTTTTT. Translation gives CAISESLRGSGEKLFF.

The V call is TRBV25-1, the J call TRBJ2-5, with TRBD2 matching over 8 bases. The germline gives CDR1 MGHDK, CDR2 SYGVNS. This CDR3 is 14 amino acids long. Unmatched junction bases numbered 8, after V lost 6 bases and J lost 5 bases. CDR3 coding DNA: TGTGCCAGCAGCTTTCGGGGGGGGTCTGAGACCCAGTACTTC. This gives the protein CASSFRGGSETQYF.

In this sample, this clone turned up once. The rearrangement links TRBV15 to TRBJ1-2; maybe TRBD1 (5 bases). The germline V and J ends were trimmed by 1 base and 6 bases, with 15 bases remaining between them. Germline lookup yields CDR1 LNHNV and CDR2 YYDKDF (reference sequence). The CDR3 contains 15 residues. The CDR3 nucleotides are TGTGCCACCAGCAGAGGCGGGGCGCCGATGAATGGCTACACCTTC. As protein: CATSRGGAPMNGYTF.

The rearrangement joins TRBV6-6 to TRBJ2-1; D possibly corresponds to TRBD2 (5 bases). Germline V gives CDR1 MNHNY, CDR2 SVGAGI (reference sequence). CDR3 size: 13 residues. V lost 6 bases to trimming and J lost 5 bases, with 11 bases between them. The CDR3 DNA reads TGTGCCAGCAGCCCTGGACTCAACAATGAGCAGTTCTTC. Translated: CASSPGLNNEQFF.

This chain connects TRBV18 to TRBJ1-2, with a tentative D call TRBD1 (6 bases). The V gene's germline CDR1 is KGHSH and CDR2 LQKENI. Trimming took 1 base from V and 4 from J, leaving 16 bases between them. This CDR3 has 16 amino acids. The CDR3 bases are TGTGCCAGCTCACCACTATCGCCGGGGGGGGCCTATGGCTACACCTTC. This encodes CASSPLSPGGAYGYTF. The variable domain in full, completed from reference TRBV18 and TRBJ1-2, reads NAGVMQNPRHLVRRRGQEARLRCSPMKGHSHVYWYRQLPEEGLKFMVYLQKENIIDESGMPKERFSAEFPKEGPSILRIQQVVRGDSAAYFCASSPLSPGGAYGYTFGSGTRLTVV.

This chain links TRBV4-3 with TRBJ2-2, with 9 bases matching TRBD1. Looked up from germline, CDR1 is LGHNA and CDR2 is YSLEER. The CDR3 sequence is 15 residues long. J was trimmed by 7 bases and V by 3 bases; bases with no gene match: 6. In nucleotides, the CDR3 is TGCGCCAGCAGCCAGAACAGGGGGCCGGGCGGGGAGCTGTTTTTT. It yields the protein CASSQNRGPGGELFF.

V is TRBV7-2 and J is TRBJ2-7; perhaps TRBD1 as D (5 bases). The V end was cut by 4 bases, the J end by 6 bases, with 16 bases between. The CDR3 sequence is 14 residues long. Germline assignment: CDR1 SGHTA and CDR2 FQGNSA. DNA for the CDR3: TGTGCCAGCAGCTCCCCCAGGGTCGTCGGCGAGCAGTACTTC. This codes for CASSSPRVVGEQYF.

The chain has TRBV6-4 and TRBJ1-2; 9 nucleotides agree with TRBD1. The CDR3 extends over 15 amino acids. Germline CDR1 is MRHNA and CDR2 is SNTAGT. The V and J ends lost 0 bases and 10 bases, in that order; junction bases with no gene match: 9. The CDR3 loop is CASSDSLGGTGSYTF. CDR3 in DNA: TGTGCCAGCAGTGACTCCCTTGGCGGGACAGGGTCCTACACCTTC.

This clone was picked up one time. The chain links TRBV7-2 to TRBJ2-1; D is perhaps TRBD2 (6 bases). Germline lookup yields CDR1 SGHTA and CDR2 FQGNSA. This CDR3 comprises 14 residues. Trimming removed 1 base at V and 5 bases at J, with 9 bases between. The CDR3 spells CASSLVSSDNEQFF. The DNA for the CDR3 is TGTGCCAGCAGCTTAGTCTCTAGCGACAATGAGCAGTTCTTC. Complete variable domain (other parts from reference TRBV7-2 and TRBJ2-1): GAGVSQSPSNKVTEKGKDVELRCDPISGHTALYWYRQSLGQGLEFLIYFQGNSAPDKSGLPSDRFSAERTGGSVSTLTIQRTQQEDSAVYLCASSLVSSDNEQFFGPGTRLTVL.

The genes are TRBV7-9 and TRBJ2-1; 9 positions match TRBD2. J lost 5 bases, V lost 5 bases, and 10 bases had no gene match. The V gene's germline CDR1 is SEHNR and CDR2 FQNEAQ (reference sequence). This CDR3 has 16 residues. Written as DNA, the CDR3 is TGTGCCAGCAGCCCCCTCCAGCGGGAGGCCGACAATGAGCAGTTCTTC. It codes for CASSPLQREADNEQFF.

The chain employs TRBV9 and TRBJ2-1, with 10 bases identical to TRBD2. CDR3 length: 16 amino acids. V lost 0 bases and J lost 8; bases outside the gene matches: 8. The germline V gene has CDR1 SGDLS and CDR2 YYNGEE. The CDR3 DNA is TGTGCCAGCAGCGTAGTAGCGGGAGGCTTGGGGGATGAGCAGTTCTTC. Its protein product is CASSVVAGGLGDEQFF.

This clone appeared once. The chain is built from TRBV7-6 and TRBJ2-5, with 8 bases that match TRBD2. Germline loops: CDR1 SGHVS, CDR2 FNYEAQ. This CDR3 has 14 residues. V gave up 5 bases and J gave up 4 bases; unmatched junction bases: 6. This CDR3 reads CASSPPGGGETQYF. The CDR3 DNA sequence: TGTGCCAGCAGCCCTCCCGGGGGGGGAGAGACCCAGTACTTC.

This clone was counted once. The chain is built from TRBV6-5 and TRBJ2-1, with 10 nucleotides matching TRBD2. V lost 7 bases and J lost 4; bases outside the gene matches: 7. CDR3 length: 15 amino acids. The germline gives CDR1 MNHEY, CDR2 SVGAGI. The CDR3 bases are TGTGCCAGCACCGTAGCGGGAGGTGCATACAATGAGCAGTTCTTC. Amino acids: CASTVAGGAYNEQFF.

This sequence joins TRBV6-6 and TRBJ2-7; maybe TRBD2 (5 bases). V was shortened by 7 bases and J by 6 bases, with 22 bases between the two germline ends. CDR1 is MNHNY, CDR2 SVGAGI, per germline (reference sequence). The CDR3 sequence is 15 residues long. The CDR3 region has the DNA TGTGCCAGCACCCGTCGGGGTGGGAGCTTCGGCGAGCAGTACTTC. Encoded protein: CASTRRGGSFGEQYF.

The rearrangement uses TRBV29-1 and TRBJ2-5; a weak D match, TRBD1 (7 bases). V was cut by 7 bases and J by 5 bases, with 23 bases left in between. CDR1 and CDR2 (germline): SQVTM, ANQGSEA. The CDR3 is 15 residues long. The CDR3 nucleotides read TGCAGCGCCGCAAGAGGAGGGGGCATTGGGGAGACCCAGTACTTC. Amino acids: CSAARGGGIGETQYF.

This clone was counted only a few times. The rearrangement uses TRBV2 and TRBJ1-2, with D tentatively TRBD1 (5 bases). Per germline, CDR1 SNHLY and CDR2 FYNNEI. Trimming took off 8 bases at V and 6 bases at J, with 7 bases between the two ends. The CDR3 sequence is 10 residues long. Written as DNA, the CDR3 is TGTGCCAGCGGGGCCCATGGCTACACCTTC. Translating gives CASGAHGYTF.

The chain uses TRBV7-9 and TRBJ1-2; 10 positions agree with TRBD1. The CDR3 runs 15 residues. Per germline, CDR1 SEHNR and CDR2 FQNEAQ (reference sequence). Losses at the gene ends were 0 bases for V and 5 bases for J; bases not matched to a gene: 3. The DNA of the CDR3 is TGTGCCAGCAGCTTAGCGCGGGGACAGGGGTATGGCTACACCTTC. It is translated as CASSLARGQGYGYTF.